This T cell receptor (beta chain) was identified during a study of post-analysis software for immune sequencing data. Looking at the study overall: Relapsing-remitting, secondary progressive and progressive-relapsing forms made up the multiple sclerosis disease courses. Study-level points and caveats: In patients, about 5 TRBV segments were more frequent than in controls, with TRBV5-6, TRBV5-1 and TRBV20-1 among them.

Concerning this clonotype itself: Antigen: not known.

The TCR beta cDNA libraries contained unique molecular identifiers. Using its own MiXCR run on the PCR reads, TCRdb lists one record per CDR3 protein. The table has about 680,000 distinct CDR3 sequences, 59% seen once. This CDR3 is built from 17 residues. The germline CDR1 and CDR2 sequences are MNHEY and SVGAGI. V dropped 4 bases and J dropped 5 bases, with 23 bases sitting between them. The V and J genes are TRBV6-5 and TRBJ2-5; perhaps TRBD2 as D (7 bases). Material: blood. This sequence originates from a girl aged 2 to 9 with multiple sclerosis. The chain's CDR3 is CASSWAGGAGGVETQYF. DNA of the CDR3: TGTGCCAGCAGTTGGGCTGGGGGGGCAGGAGGCGTGGAGACCCAGTACTTC.